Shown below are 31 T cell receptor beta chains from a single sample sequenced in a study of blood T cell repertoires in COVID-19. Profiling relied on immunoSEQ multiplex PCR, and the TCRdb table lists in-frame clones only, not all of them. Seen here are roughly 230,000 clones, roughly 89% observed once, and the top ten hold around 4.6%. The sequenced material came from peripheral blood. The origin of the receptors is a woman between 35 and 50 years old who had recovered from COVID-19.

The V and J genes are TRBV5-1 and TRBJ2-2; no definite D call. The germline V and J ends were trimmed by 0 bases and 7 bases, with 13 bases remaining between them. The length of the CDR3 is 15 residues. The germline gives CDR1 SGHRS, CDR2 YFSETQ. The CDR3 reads CASSLALSENGELFF. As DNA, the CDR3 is TGCGCCAGCAGCTTGGCCCTGTCGGAGAACGGGGAGCTGTTTTTT.

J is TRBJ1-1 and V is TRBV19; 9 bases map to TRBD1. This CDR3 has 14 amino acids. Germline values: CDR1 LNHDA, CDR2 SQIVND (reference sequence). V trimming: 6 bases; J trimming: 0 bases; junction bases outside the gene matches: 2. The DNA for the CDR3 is TGTGCCAGTAGAGGACAGGGGATGAACACTGAAGCTTTCTTT. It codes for CASRGQGMNTEAFF.

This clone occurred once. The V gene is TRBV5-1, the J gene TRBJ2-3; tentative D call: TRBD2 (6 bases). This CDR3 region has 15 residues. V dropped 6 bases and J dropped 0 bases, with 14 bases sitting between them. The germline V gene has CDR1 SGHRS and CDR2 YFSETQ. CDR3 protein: CASTPLGTSTDTQYF. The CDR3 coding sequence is TGCGCCAGCACCCCTCTAGGGACTAGCACAGATACGCAGTATTTT.

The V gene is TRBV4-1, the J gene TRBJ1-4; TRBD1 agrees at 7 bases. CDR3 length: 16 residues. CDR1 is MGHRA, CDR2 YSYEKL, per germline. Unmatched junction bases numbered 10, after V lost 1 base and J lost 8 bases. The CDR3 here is CASSQVSGGLIEKLFF. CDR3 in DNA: TGCGCCAGCAGCCAAGTGTCAGGGGGGCTTATAGAAAAACTGTTTTTT.

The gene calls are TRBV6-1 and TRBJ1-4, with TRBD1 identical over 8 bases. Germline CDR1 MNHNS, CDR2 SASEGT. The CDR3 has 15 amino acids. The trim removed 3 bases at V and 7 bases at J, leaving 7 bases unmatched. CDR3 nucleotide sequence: TGTGCCAGCAGTGAGAGCGGGACAGGACGTGAAAAACTGTTTTTT. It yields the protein CASSESGTGREKLFF.

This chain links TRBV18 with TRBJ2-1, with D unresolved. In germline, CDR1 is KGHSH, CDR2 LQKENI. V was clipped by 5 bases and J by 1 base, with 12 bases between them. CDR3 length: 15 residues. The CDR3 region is CASSSETGSYNEQFF. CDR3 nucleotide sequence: TGTGCCAGCTCATCGGAGACTGGGTCCTACAATGAGCAGTTCTTC. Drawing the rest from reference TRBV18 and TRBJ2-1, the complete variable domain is NAGVMQNPRHLVRRRGQEARLRCSPMKGHSHVYWYRQLPEEGLKFMVYLQKENIIDESGMPKERFSAEFPKEGPSILRIQQVVRGDSAAYFCASSSETGSYNEQFFGPGTRLTVL.

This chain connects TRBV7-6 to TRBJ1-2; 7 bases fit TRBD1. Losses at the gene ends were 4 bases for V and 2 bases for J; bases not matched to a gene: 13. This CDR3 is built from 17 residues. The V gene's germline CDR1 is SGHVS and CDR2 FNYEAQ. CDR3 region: CASSYGEAGGTNYGYTF. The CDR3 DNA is TGTGCCAGCAGCTACGGAGAAGCAGGGGGAACGAACTATGGCTACACCTTC. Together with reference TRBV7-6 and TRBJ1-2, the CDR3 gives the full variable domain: GAGVSQSPRYKVTKRGQDVALRCDPISGHVSLYWYRQALGQGPEFLTYFNYEAQQDKSGLPNDRFSAERPEGSISTLTIQRTEQRDSAMYRCASSYGEAGGTNYGYTFGSGTRLTVV.

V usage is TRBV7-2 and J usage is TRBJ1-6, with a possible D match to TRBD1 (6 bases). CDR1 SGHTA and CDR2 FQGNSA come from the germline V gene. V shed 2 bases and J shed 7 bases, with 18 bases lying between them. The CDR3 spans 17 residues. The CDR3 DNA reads TGTGCCAGCAGCTTACTGGCAGGGCAGGGGAGCAATTCACCCCTCCACTTT. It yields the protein CASSLLAGQGSNSPLHF.

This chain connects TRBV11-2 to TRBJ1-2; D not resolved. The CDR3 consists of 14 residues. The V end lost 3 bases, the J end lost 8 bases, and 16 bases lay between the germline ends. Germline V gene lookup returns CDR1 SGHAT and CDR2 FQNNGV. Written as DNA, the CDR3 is TGTGCCAGCAGCTTCCTCTTGAGAGGTGAGGGCTACACCTTC. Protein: CASSFLLRGEGYTF. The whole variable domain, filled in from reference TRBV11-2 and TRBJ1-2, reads EAGVAQSPRYKIIEKRQSVAFWCNPISGHATLYWYQQILGQGPKLLIQFQNNGVVDDSQLPKDRFSAERLKGVDSTLKIQPAKLEDSAVYLCASSFLLRGEGYTFGSGTRLTVV.

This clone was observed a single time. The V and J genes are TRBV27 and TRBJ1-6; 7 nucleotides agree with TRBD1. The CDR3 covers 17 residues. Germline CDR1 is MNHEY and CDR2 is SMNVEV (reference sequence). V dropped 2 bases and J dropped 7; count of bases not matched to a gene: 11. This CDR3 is CASSLPPTTGTNSPLHF. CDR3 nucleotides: TGTGCCAGCAGTTTACCCCCTACGACAGGGACGAATTCACCCCTCCACTTT.

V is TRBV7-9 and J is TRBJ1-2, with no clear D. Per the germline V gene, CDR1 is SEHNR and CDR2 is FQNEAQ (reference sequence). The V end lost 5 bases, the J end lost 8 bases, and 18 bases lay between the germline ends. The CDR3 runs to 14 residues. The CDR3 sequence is CASSPREGGKGYTF. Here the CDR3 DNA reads TGTGCCAGCAGCCCGCGGGAGGGAGGAAAAGGCTACACCTTC.

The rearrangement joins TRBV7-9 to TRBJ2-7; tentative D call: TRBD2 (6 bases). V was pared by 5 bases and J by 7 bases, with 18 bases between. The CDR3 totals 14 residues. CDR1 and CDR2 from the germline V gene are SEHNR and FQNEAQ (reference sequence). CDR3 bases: TGTGCCAGCAGCCCGGAGGGGTGGGGTCGGGAGCAGTACGTC. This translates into CASSPEGWGREQYV.

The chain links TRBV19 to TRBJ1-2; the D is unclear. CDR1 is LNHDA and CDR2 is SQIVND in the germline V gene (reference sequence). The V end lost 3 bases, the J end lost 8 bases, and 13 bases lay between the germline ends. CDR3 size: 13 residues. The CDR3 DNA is TGTGCCAGTAGTATCGACGGTCGACTGGGCTACACCTTC. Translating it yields CASSIDGRLGYTF.

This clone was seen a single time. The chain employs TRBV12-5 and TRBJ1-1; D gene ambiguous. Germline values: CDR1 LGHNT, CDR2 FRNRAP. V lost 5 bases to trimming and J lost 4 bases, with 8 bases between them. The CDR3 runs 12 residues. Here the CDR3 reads CASGGVGTEAFF. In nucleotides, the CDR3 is TGTGCTAGTGGTGGAGTCGGCACTGAAGCTTTCTTT.

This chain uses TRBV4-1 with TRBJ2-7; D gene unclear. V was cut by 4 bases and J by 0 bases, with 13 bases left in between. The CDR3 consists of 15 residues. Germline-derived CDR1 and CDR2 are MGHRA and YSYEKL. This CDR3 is CASSPHLWSSYEQYV. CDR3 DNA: TGCGCCAGCAGCCCCCACCTATGGAGCTCCTACGAGCAGTACGTC.

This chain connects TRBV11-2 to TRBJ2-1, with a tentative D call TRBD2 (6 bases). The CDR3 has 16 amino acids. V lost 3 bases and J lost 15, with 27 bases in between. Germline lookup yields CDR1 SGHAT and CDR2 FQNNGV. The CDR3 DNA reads TGTGCCAGCAGCTTGCTGGCCCAGGCGGGAATTGTAAGGGGGTTCTTC. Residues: CASSLLAQAGIVRGFF.

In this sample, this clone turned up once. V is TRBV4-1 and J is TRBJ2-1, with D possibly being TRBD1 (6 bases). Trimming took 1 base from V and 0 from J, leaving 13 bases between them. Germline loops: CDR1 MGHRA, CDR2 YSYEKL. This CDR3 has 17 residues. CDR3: CASSQVPPGDSYNEQFF. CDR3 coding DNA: TGCGCCAGCAGCCAAGTTCCCCCAGGGGACTCCTACAATGAGCAGTTCTTC.

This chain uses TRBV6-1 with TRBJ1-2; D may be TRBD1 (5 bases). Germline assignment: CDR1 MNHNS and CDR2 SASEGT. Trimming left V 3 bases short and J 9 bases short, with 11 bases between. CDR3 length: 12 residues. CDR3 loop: CASSDLGGRYTF. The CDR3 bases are TGTGCCAGCAGTGATCTCGGGGGACGCTACACCTTC.

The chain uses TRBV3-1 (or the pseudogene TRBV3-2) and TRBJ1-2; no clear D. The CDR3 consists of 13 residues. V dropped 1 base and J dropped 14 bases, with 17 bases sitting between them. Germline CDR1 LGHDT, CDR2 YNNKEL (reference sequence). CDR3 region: CASSQGQLFARTF. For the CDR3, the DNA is TGTGCCAGCAGCCAAGGGCAGCTTTTTGCTAGGACCTTC.

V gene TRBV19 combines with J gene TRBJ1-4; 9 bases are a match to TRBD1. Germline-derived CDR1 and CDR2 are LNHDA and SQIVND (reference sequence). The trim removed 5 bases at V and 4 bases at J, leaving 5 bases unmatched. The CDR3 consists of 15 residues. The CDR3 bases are TGTGCCAGTAGTCCGGGACAGGGAGATAATGAAAAACTGTTTTTT. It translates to CASSPGQGDNEKLFF. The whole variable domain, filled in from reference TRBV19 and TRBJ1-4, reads DGGITQSPKYLFRKEGQNVTLSCEQNLNHDAMYWYRQDPGQGLRLIYYSQIVNDFQKGDIAEGYSVSREKKESFPLTVTSAQKNPTAFYLCASSPGQGDNEKLFFGSGTQLSVL.

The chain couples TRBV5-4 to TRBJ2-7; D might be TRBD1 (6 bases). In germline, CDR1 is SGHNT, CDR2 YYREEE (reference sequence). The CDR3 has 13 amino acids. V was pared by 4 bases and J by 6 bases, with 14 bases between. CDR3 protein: CASSATGFREQYF. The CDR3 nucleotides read TGTGCCAGCAGCGCAACAGGGTTCCGCGAGCAGTACTTC.

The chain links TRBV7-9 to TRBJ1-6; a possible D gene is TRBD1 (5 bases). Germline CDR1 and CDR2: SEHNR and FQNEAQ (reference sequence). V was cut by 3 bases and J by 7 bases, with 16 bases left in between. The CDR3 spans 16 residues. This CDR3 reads CASSLADGGLNSPLHF. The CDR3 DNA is TGTGCCAGCAGCTTGGCTGACGGGGGATTAAATTCACCCCTCCACTTT.

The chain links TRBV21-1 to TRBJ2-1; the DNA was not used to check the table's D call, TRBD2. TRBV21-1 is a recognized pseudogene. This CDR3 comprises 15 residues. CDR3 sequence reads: CASSKVRTRLNEQFF. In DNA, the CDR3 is TGTGCCAGCAGCAAAGTGAGGACTCGACTAAATGAGCAGTTCTTC.

Here the CDR3 DNA reads TGTGCCAGCAGTTTAACAGGGGTCCAGCCCCAGCATTTT. Translated, it gives CASSLTGVQPQHF. This chain uses TRBV3-1 (or the pseudogene TRBV3-2) with TRBJ1-5; 7 nucleotides align to TRBD1. The CDR3 extends over 13 amino acids. Germline V CDR1 and CDR2: LGHDT, YNNKEL (reference sequence). Trimming cost V 6 bases and J 7 bases; bases outside gene matches: 6.

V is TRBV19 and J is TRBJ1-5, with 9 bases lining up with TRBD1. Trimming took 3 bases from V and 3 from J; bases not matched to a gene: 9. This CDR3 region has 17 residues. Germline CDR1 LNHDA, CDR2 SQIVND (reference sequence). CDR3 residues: CASSIYFWDRANQPQHF. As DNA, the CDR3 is TGTGCCAGTAGTATTTATTTTTGGGACAGGGCCAATCAGCCCCAGCATTTT.

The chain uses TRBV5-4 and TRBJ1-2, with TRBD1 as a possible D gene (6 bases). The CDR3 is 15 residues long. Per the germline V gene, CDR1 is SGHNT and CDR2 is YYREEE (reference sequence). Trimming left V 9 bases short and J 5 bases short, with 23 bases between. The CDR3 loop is CATDEGIGGYYGYTF. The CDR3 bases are TGTGCCACTGACGAGGGGATAGGGGGATATTATGGCTACACCTTC.

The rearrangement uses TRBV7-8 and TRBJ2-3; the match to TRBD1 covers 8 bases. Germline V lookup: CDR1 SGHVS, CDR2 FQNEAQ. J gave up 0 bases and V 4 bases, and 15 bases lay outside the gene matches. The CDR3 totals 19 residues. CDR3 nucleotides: TGTGCCAGCAGCTCCTCGGACAGGGACGTCTACGTTAGCACAGATACGCAGTATTTT. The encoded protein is CASSSSDRDVYVSTDTQYF. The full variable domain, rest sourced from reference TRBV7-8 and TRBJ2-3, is GAGVSQSPRYKVAKRGQDVALRCDPISGHVSLFWYQQALGQGPEFLTYFQNEAQLDKSGLPSDRFFAERPEGSVSTLKIQRTQQEDSAVYLCASSSSDRDVYVSTDTQYFGPGTRLTVL.

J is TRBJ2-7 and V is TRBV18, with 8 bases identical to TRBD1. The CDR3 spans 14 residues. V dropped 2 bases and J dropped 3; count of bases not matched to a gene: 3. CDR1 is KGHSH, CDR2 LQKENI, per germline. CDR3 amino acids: CASSPRGQGYEQYF. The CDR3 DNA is TGTGCCAGCTCACCAAGAGGACAGGGCTACGAGCAGTACTTC.

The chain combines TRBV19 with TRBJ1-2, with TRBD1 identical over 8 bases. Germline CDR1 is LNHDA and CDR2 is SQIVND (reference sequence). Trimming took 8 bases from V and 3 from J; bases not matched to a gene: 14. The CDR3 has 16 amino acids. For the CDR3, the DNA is TGTGCCAGTCTTGGACAGGGATCGTCTCTGGACTATGGCTACACCTTC. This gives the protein CASLGQGSSLDYGYTF.

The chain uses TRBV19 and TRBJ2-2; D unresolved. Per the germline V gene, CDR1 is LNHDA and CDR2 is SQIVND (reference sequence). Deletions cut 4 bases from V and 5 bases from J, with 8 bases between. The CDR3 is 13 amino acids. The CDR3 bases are TGTGCCAGTAGTACCCTGTATACCGGGGAGCTGTTTTTT. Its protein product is CASSTLYTGELFF.

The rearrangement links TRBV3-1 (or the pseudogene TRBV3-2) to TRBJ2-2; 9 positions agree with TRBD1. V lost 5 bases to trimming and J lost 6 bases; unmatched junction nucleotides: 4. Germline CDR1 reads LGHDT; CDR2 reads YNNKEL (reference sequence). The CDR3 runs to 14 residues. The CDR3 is CASSWGQGSGELFF. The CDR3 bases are TGTGCCAGCAGCTGGGGACAGGGATCCGGGGAGCTGTTTTTT.